This TCR beta chain comes out of a study of neoadjuvant anti-PD-1 for oral cavity cancer. Looking at the study overall: Patients without progression received a fourth nivolumab dose around day 43, then surgical resection on days 50-56.

Using immunoSEQ multiplex PCR, the repertoire was profiled, and TCRdb retains in-frame clones only, with some absent. The sample contains roughly 14,000 clones, 75% of which appear only once. General study points: Treg/Th17 ratio rose with pretreatment blood and fell with post-treatment tumor TCRbeta clonality.

Germline-derived CDR1 and CDR2 are MNHEY and SMNVEV (reference sequence). V dropped 4 bases and J dropped 1 base, with 17 bases sitting between them. CDR3 size: 18 residues. With regard to this clone: What it recognizes is unknown.

This sample's time point: after neoadjuvant nivolumab, at surgical resection. The patients had HPV-negative, locally advanced oral cavity squamous cell carcinoma. This receptor was taken from a person aged 40-85 years with oral cavity squamous cell carcinoma. This chain uses TRBV27 with TRBJ2-6; D not resolved. Sample: PBMCs, taken after nivolumab (anti-PD-1) treatment. CDR3 amino acids: CASSSIAGRRSGANVLTF. For the CDR3, the DNA is TGTGCCAGCAGTTCCATTGCTGGGCGGCGGTCTGGGGCCAACGTCCTGACTTTC.